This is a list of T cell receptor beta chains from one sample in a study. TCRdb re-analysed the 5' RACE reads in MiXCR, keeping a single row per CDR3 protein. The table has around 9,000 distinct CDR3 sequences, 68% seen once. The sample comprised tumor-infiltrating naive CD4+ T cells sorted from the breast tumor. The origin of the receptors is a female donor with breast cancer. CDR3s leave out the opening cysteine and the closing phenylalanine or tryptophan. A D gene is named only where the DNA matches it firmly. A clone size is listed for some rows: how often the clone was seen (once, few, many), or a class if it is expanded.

CDR3 protein: ASSLAADSQY
CDR3 length: 10
J gene: TRBJ2-3
D gene: NA
V gene: TRBV11-3
clone size: few

CDR3 protein: ASSENGQGANRSPQH
CDR3 length: 15
J gene: TRBJ1-5
D gene: TRBD1
V gene: TRBV18
clone size: NA

CDR3 protein: SARDLISLNEQF
CDR3 length: 12
J gene: TRBJ2-1
D gene: NA
V gene: TRBV20-1
clone size: NA

CDR3 protein: ASSFGGTGANVLT
CDR3 length: 13
J gene: TRBJ2-6
D gene: NA
V gene: TRBV5-1
clone size: few

CDR3 protein: ASSPGQGNMPQH
CDR3 length: 12
J gene: TRBJ1-5
D gene: TRBD1
V gene: TRBV7-3
clone size: NA

CDR3 protein: AISEDRVNGYT
CDR3 length: 11
J gene: TRBJ1-2
D gene: TRBD1
V gene: TRBV10-3
clone size: NA

CDR3 protein: ASSEVGHYNSPLH
CDR3 length: 13
J gene: TRBJ1-6
D gene: NA
V gene: TRBV6-1
clone size: NA

CDR3 protein: ASSLTQGSYEQY
CDR3 length: 12
J gene: TRBJ2-7
D gene: NA
V gene: TRBV5-1
clone size: NA

CDR3 protein: ASSLVQVTGTEAF
CDR3 length: 13
J gene: TRBJ1-1
D gene: NA
V gene: TRBV7-6
clone size: NA

CDR3 protein: ASSAVSGGYNEQF
CDR3 length: 13
J gene: TRBJ2-1
D gene: TRBD2
V gene: TRBV10-2
clone size: NA

CDR3 protein: ASSAPSGSGELF
CDR3 length: 12
J gene: TRBJ2-2
D gene: NA
V gene: TRBV9
clone size: NA

CDR3 protein: ASSAADRGQREAF
CDR3 length: 13
J gene: TRBJ1-1
D gene: TRBD1
V gene: TRBV2
clone size: NA

CDR3 protein: SVSGQGANYGYT
CDR3 length: 12
J gene: TRBJ1-2
D gene: TRBD1
V gene: TRBV29-1
clone size: once

CDR3 protein: ASSDFGGVAGNTIY
CDR3 length: 14
J gene: TRBJ1-3
D gene: NA
V gene: TRBV2
clone size: NA

CDR3 protein: ASSLTIGTDYGYT
CDR3 length: 13
J gene: TRBJ1-2
D gene: TRBD1
V gene: TRBV7-6
clone size: few

CDR3 protein: ASSQDRIYTDTQY
CDR3 length: 13
J gene: TRBJ2-3
D gene: NA
V gene: TRBV6-1
clone size: NA

CDR3 protein: ASSETFGQETQY
CDR3 length: 12
J gene: TRBJ2-5
D gene: NA
V gene: TRBV28
clone size: NA

CDR3 protein: ASSLGASRETQY
CDR3 length: 12
J gene: TRBJ2-5
D gene: NA
V gene: TRBV7-7
clone size: NA

CDR3 protein: ASIGDRVHSGANVLT
CDR3 length: 15
J gene: TRBJ2-6
D gene: TRBD1
V gene: TRBV2
clone size: NA

CDR3 protein: ASRLVGNQPQH
CDR3 length: 11
J gene: TRBJ1-5
D gene: NA
V gene: TRBV12-2
clone size: few

CDR3 protein: ASSQDQGLAGFGETQY
CDR3 length: 16
J gene: TRBJ2-3
D gene: TRBD2
V gene: TRBV4-2
clone size: NA

CDR3 protein: ASSGRTSGRNEQF
CDR3 length: 13
J gene: TRBJ2-1
D gene: TRBD2
V gene: TRBV10-1
clone size: NA

CDR3 protein: ASSIIGRGQETQY
CDR3 length: 13
J gene: TRBJ2-5
D gene: NA
V gene: TRBV11-3
clone size: NA

CDR3 protein: VSSEGIYGYT
CDR3 length: 10
J gene: TRBJ1-2
D gene: NA
V gene: TRBV2
clone size: NA

CDR3 protein: ASSKTLWETQY
CDR3 length: 11
J gene: TRBJ2-5
D gene: NA
V gene: TRBV5-1
clone size: NA

CDR3 protein: ASSGGGEKLF
CDR3 length: 10
J gene: TRBJ1-4
D gene: NA
V gene: TRBV12-3/TRBV12-4
clone size: NA

CDR3 protein: ASSRGLAGGFTDTQY
CDR3 length: 15
J gene: TRBJ2-3
D gene: TRBD2
V gene: TRBV7-2
clone size: NA

CDR3 protein: SARVPPGARGYGYT
CDR3 length: 14
J gene: TRBJ1-2
D gene: NA
V gene: TRBV20-1
clone size: NA

CDR3 protein: SASTDRGSNQPQH
CDR3 length: 13
J gene: TRBJ1-5
D gene: TRBD1
V gene: TRBV20-1
clone size: few

CDR3 protein: ASSSDGGGTEAF
CDR3 length: 12
J gene: TRBJ1-1
D gene: NA
V gene: TRBV6-5
clone size: few

CDR3 protein: ASSLWAIGKPQH
CDR3 length: 12
J gene: TRBJ1-5
D gene: NA
V gene: TRBV7-2
clone size: once

CDR3 protein: ASSLTASQETQY
CDR3 length: 12
J gene: TRBJ2-5
D gene: NA
V gene: TRBV5-1
clone size: NA

CDR3 protein: ASSPSWEQLYNEQF
CDR3 length: 14
J gene: TRBJ2-1
D gene: NA
V gene: TRBV5-1
clone size: NA

CDR3 protein: SASSAGRGTHEQY
CDR3 length: 13
J gene: TRBJ2-7
D gene: NA
V gene: TRBV20-1
clone size: NA

CDR3 protein: ASSVGQGANTEAF
CDR3 length: 13
J gene: TRBJ1-1
D gene: TRBD1
V gene: TRBV9
clone size: NA

CDR3 protein: ASSPGTGSSGNTIY
CDR3 length: 14
J gene: TRBJ1-3
D gene: TRBD1
V gene: TRBV12-3/TRBV12-4
clone size: NA

CDR3 protein: SARSNTEAF
CDR3 length: 9
J gene: TRBJ1-1
D gene: NA
V gene: TRBV20-1
clone size: NA

CDR3 protein: ASSFGFGYNEQF
CDR3 length: 12
J gene: TRBJ2-1
D gene: NA
V gene: TRBV5-1
clone size: NA

CDR3 protein: ASRTGQGGTEAF
CDR3 length: 12
J gene: TRBJ1-1
D gene: TRBD1
V gene: TRBV5-1
clone size: once

CDR3 protein: ASSQEAQGNTEAF
CDR3 length: 13
J gene: TRBJ1-1
D gene: NA
V gene: TRBV4-2
clone size: NA

CDR3 protein: ASSDGQGAYGYT
CDR3 length: 12
J gene: TRBJ1-2
D gene: TRBD1
V gene: TRBV6-1
clone size: few

CDR3 protein: SARGNRVGYEQY
CDR3 length: 12
J gene: TRBJ2-7
D gene: NA
V gene: TRBV20-1
clone size: NA

CDR3 protein: ASSLTTGEKAF
CDR3 length: 11
J gene: TRBJ1-1
D gene: NA
V gene: TRBV5-1
clone size: NA

CDR3 protein: ASSYPVGTGETEAF
CDR3 length: 14
J gene: TRBJ1-1
D gene: TRBD1
V gene: TRBV6-6
clone size: NA

CDR3 protein: ASSFGPTSSQETQY
CDR3 length: 14
J gene: TRBJ2-5
D gene: TRBD2
V gene: TRBV5-1
clone size: once

CDR3 protein: SGILDLSGTEAF
CDR3 length: 12
J gene: TRBJ1-1
D gene: NA
V gene: TRBV29-1
clone size: NA

CDR3 protein: ASSFWGQEDTQY
CDR3 length: 12
J gene: TRBJ2-3
D gene: NA
V gene: TRBV12-3/TRBV12-4
clone size: NA

CDR3 protein: ASSNSNQPQH
CDR3 length: 10
J gene: TRBJ1-5
D gene: NA
V gene: TRBV10-2
clone size: few

CDR3 protein: ASSQGTTPGNEQF
CDR3 length: 13
J gene: TRBJ2-1
D gene: NA
V gene: TRBV5-4
clone size: NA

CDR3 protein: AGSLQGRAEAF
CDR3 length: 11
J gene: TRBJ1-1
D gene: TRBD1
V gene: TRBV13
clone size: NA

CDR3 protein: ASSLAANANYGYT
CDR3 length: 13
J gene: TRBJ1-2
D gene: NA
V gene: TRBV5-1
clone size: NA

CDR3 protein: ASSPGGAGTYEQY
CDR3 length: 13
J gene: TRBJ2-7
D gene: TRBD2
V gene: TRBV4-1
clone size: NA

CDR3 protein: ASSYSMVREQF
CDR3 length: 11
J gene: TRBJ2-1
D gene: NA
V gene: TRBV6-5
clone size: NA